This T cell receptor (beta chain) stems from a study of OX40 agonist ivuxolimab in advanced cancers. Study-level information: Patients undergoing dose escalation presented with hepatocellular carcinoma, melanoma, renal cell or head and neck cancer. About 40% of patients had received prior checkpoint inhibitor therapy.

Study-wide results and caveats: Blood T cells, both CD4+ and CD8+, expanded clonally by week 6 at 0.1 to 3.0 mg/kg.

Trimming removed 6 bases from V and 5 bases from J, with 10 bases in between. The germline V gene encodes CDR1 SGHAT and CDR2 FQNNGV. This CDR3 spans 13 amino acids. Worth noting for this clone: Antigen unknown.

Assay used: immunoSEQ multiplex PCR; TCRdb lists only in-frame clones, some missing. The table lists approximately 58,000 clones, 84% of them singletons. Sequenced material: CD4+ or CD8+ T cells sorted from blood, taken in a trial of the OX40 agonist ivuxolimab. The source of this sequence is an adult with an advanced solid tumor such as melanoma, head and neck, liver or kidney cancer. The chain employs TRBV11-2 and TRBJ2-2; no clear D. The CDR3 loop is CASSPDRTGELFF. The DNA for the CDR3 is TGTGCCAGCAGTCCAGACCGAACCGGGGAGCTGTTTTTT.